This T cell receptor (beta chain) derives from a study of control samples from healthy donors and cancer patients. The data were produced by immunoSEQ multiplex PCR, yet TCRdb's version contains in-frame clones alone and is incomplete. Of roughly 120,000 clones listed, approximately 90% are singletons. The specimen sequenced was blood. This clonotype was sampled from a human donor in good health. The donor label of this sample is uncertain.

The CDR3 coding sequence is TGTGCCAGCAGTTTATCCGGAGGGGGAAACATTCAGTACTTC. Translated, it gives CASSLSGGGNIQYF. The chain is built from TRBV27 and TRBJ2-4; D is perhaps TRBD1 or TRBD2 (6 bases each). V was trimmed by 0 bases and J by 6 bases, leaving 9 bases between them. The CDR3 runs to 14 residues. The germline gives CDR1 MNHEY, CDR2 SMNVEV (reference sequence).